This entry lists 5 T cell receptor beta chains sequenced from one sample in a study of cytomegalovirus exposure and HLA in healthy donors. In the PCR, 60 Vbeta and 13 Jbeta primers were used. Sequencing was performed with immunoSEQ multiplex PCR; in TCRdb, only in-frame clones are kept and a portion is missing. Of approximately 170,000 clones listed, approximately 88% are singletons. The sample consisted of PBMCs. The source of these receptors is a boy between 2 and 10 years old in good health and CMV-seronegative.

This rearrangement joins TRBV4-3 to TRBJ2-3; D remains ambiguous. V gave up 0 bases and J gave up 0 bases, with 7 bases separating them. Germline V gene lookup returns CDR1 LGHNA and CDR2 YSLEER. The CDR3 extends over 15 amino acids. CDR3 in amino acids: CASSQDKASTDTQYF. As DNA, the CDR3 is TGCGCCAGCAGCCAAGATAAAGCGAGCACAGATACGCAGTATTTT.

This clone showed up just a few times. The chain recombines TRBV6-6 with TRBJ1-1; 9 bases fit TRBD1. The junction had 10 bases not matched to a gene; V was cut back by 7 bases and J by 4 bases. Per germline, CDR1 MNHNY and CDR2 SVGAGI (reference sequence). The CDR3 runs to 15 residues. CDR3 in amino acids: CASKDPTGGGTEAFF. For the CDR3, the DNA is TGTGCCAGCAAGGACCCCACAGGGGGCGGCACTGAAGCTTTCTTT.

This clone came up a few times. The chain carries TRBV9 and TRBJ1-2; D remains unclear. The CDR3 contains 13 residues. Per the germline V gene, CDR1 is SGDLS and CDR2 is YYNGEE. V gave up 0 bases and J gave up 4 bases, with 7 bases separating them. The CDR3 loop is CASSVGSSYGYTF. The CDR3 region has the DNA TGTGCCAGCAGCGTAGGGAGCAGCTATGGCTACACCTTC.

This clone appeared once. The chain employs TRBV4-1 and TRBJ2-7, with D possibly TRBD1 on 8 matching bases. V shed 2 bases and J shed 0 bases, with 17 bases lying between them. The CDR3 is 17 residues long. Germline V gene data show CDR1 as MGHRA and CDR2 as YSYEKL. The CDR3 region has the DNA TGCGCCAGCAGCCAAACGAACAGGGGGGGAAGCTCCTACGAGCAGTACTTC. This translates into CASSQTNRGGSSYEQYF.

The V and J genes are TRBV5-1 and TRBJ1-1, with TRBD1 matching 7 bases. The CDR3 loop spans 14 amino acids. V was pared by 0 bases and J by 1 base, with 0 bases of the junction left unmatched. Germline CDR1 is SGHRS and CDR2 is YFSETQ. The CDR3 coding sequence is TGCGCCAGCAGCTTGGACAGGGGGAACACTGAAGCTTTCTTT. Protein: CASSLDRGNTEAFF.